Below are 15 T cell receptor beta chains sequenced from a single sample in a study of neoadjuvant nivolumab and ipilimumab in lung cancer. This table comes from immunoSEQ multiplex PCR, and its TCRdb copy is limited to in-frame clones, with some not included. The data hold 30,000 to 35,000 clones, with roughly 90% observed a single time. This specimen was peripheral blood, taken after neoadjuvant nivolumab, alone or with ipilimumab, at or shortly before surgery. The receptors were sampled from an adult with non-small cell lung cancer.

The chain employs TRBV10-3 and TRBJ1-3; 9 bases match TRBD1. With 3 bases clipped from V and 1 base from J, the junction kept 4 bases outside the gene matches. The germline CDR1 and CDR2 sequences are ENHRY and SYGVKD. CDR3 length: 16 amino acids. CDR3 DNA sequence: TGTGCCATCAGTGAAGGGGACAGGGTTTCTGGAAACACCATATATTTT. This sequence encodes CAISEGDRVSGNTIYF.

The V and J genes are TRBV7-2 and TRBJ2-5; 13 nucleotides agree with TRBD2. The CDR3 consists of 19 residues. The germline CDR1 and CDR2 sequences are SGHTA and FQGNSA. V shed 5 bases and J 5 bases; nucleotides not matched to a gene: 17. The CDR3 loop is CASSIQSGGLAGLRETQYF. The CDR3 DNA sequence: TGTGCCAGCAGCATACAGTCGGGGGGACTAGCGGGACTGAGGGAGACCCAGTACTTC.

CDR3 nucleotides: TGCGCCAGCAGCATTACCGGGACGGGCTACAATGAGCAGTTCTTC. This sequence encodes CASSITGTGYNEQFF. V gene TRBV5-1 combines with J gene TRBJ2-1; the D call may be TRBD1 or TRBD2 (5 bases each). CDR1 is SGHRS and CDR2 is YFSETQ in the germline V gene. Trimming removed 4 bases from V and 3 bases from J, with 14 bases in between. The CDR3 is 15 amino acids.

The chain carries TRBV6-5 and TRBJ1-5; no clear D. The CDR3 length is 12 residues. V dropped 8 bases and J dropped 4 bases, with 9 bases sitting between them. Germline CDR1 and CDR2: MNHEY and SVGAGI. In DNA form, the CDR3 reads TGTGCCAGCGGCAGGAATAATCAGCCCCAGCATTTT. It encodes CASGRNNQPQHF.

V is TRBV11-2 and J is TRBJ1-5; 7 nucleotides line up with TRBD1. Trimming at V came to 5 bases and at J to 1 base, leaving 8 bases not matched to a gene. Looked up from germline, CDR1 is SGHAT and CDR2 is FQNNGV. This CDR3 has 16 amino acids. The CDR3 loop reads CASSPTGALSNQPQHF. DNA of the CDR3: TGTGCCAGCAGCCCAACAGGGGCGCTAAGCAATCAGCCCCAGCATTTT.

The CDR3 DNA reads as TGTGCCAGCAATCTGAACAGGGGCTACGAGCAGTACTTC. Protein: CASNLNRGYEQYF. This chain connects TRBV6-6 to TRBJ2-7; TRBD1 matches 7 bases. CDR1 MNHNY and CDR2 SVGAGI come from the germline V gene (reference sequence). The V and J ends lost 7 bases and 3 bases, in that order; junction bases with no gene match: 6. The CDR3 runs to 13 residues.

CDR3 DNA: TGTGCCAGCAGTTTAGCGGGGACAAGTTATTGGGGCTACACCTTC. Protein: CASSLAGTSYWGYTF. The V call is TRBV27, the J call TRBJ1-2; a weak D match, TRBD1 (6 bases). The ends were cut back, 2 bases at V and 8 bases at J, with 18 bases in the middle. The CDR3 runs 15 residues. Germline CDR1 reads MNHEY; CDR2 reads SMNVEV (reference sequence).

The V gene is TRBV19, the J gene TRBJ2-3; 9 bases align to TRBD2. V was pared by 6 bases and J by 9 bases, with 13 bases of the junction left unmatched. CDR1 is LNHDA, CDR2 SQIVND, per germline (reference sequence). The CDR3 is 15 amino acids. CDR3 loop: CASSPTSGAPGTQYF. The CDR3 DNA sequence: TGTGCCAGTAGCCCGACTAGCGGAGCGCCCGGAACGCAGTATTTT.

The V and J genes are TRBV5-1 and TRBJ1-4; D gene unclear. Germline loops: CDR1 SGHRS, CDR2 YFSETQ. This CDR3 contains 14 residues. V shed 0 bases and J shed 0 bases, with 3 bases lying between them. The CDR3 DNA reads TGCGCCAGCAGCTTGGATCCAACTAATGAAAAACTGTTTTTT. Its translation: CASSLDPTNEKLFF.

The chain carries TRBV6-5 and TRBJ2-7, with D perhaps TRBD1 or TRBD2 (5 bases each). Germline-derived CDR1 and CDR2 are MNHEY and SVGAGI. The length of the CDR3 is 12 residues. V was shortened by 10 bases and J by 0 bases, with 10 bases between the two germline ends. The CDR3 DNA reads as TGTGCCACTTCGGGGCTCTCCTACGAGCAGTACTTC. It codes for CATSGLSYEQYF.

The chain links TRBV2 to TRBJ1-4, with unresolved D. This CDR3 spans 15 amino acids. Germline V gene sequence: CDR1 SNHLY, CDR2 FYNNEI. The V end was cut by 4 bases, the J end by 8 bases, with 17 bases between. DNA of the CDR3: TGTGCCAGCAGTGTTCCGGAAACTCGAGGGGAAAAACTGTTTTTT. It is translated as CASSVPETRGEKLFF.

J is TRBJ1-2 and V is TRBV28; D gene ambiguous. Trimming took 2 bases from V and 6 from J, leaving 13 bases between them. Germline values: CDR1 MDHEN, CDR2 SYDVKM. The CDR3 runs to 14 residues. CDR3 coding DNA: TGTGCCAGCAGTTTAGAGGCCTACTCGGATGGCTACACCTTC. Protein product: CASSLEAYSDGYTF.

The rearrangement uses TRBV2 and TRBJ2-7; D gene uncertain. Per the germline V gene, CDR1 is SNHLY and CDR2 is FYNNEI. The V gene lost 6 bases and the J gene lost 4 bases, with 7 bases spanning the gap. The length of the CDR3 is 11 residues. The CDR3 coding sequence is TGTGCCAGCAGCGTTTTTTACGAGCAGTACTTC. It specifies CASSVFYEQYF.

Written as DNA, the CDR3 is TGTGCCAGCAGCTTAGGAGCAACTGGGGCCAACGTCCTGACTTTC. This gives the protein CASSLGATGANVLTF. The V call is TRBV11-2, the J call TRBJ2-6; D gene uncertain. This CDR3 comprises 15 residues. Per germline, CDR1 SGHAT and CDR2 FQNNGV. The V end lost 1 base, the J end lost 2 bases, and 6 bases lay between the germline ends.

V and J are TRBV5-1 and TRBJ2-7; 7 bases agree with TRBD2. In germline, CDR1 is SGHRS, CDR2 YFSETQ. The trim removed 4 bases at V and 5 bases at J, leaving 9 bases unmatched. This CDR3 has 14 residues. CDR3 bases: TGCGCCAGCAGCCCTCAGACTAGCAGTGACGAGCAGTACTTC. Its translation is CASSPQTSSDEQYF.